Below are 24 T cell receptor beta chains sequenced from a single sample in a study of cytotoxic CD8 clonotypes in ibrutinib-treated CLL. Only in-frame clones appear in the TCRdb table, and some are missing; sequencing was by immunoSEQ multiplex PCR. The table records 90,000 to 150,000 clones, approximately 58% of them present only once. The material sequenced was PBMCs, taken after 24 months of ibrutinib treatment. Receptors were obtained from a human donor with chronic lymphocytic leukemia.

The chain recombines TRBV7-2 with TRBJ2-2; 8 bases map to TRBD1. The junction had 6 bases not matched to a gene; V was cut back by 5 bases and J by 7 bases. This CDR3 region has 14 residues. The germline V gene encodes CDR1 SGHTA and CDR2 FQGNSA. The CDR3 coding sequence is TGTGCCAGCAGCCCTCGACAGGGGATCGGGGAGCTGTTTTTT. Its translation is CASSPRQGIGELFF.

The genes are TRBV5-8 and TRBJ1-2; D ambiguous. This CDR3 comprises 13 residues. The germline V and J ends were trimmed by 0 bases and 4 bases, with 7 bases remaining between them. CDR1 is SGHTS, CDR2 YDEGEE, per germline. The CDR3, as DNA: TGTGCCAGCAGCTTGGACCCATCCTATGGCTACACCTTC. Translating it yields CASSLDPSYGYTF.

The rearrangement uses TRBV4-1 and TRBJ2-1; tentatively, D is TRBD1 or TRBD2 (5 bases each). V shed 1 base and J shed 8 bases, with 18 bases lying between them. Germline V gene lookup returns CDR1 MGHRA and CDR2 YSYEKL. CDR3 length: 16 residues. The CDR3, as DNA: TGCGCCAGCAGCCAAGCGAACGGGGACCGACGGGATGAGCAGTTCTTC. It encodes CASSQANGDRRDEQFF.

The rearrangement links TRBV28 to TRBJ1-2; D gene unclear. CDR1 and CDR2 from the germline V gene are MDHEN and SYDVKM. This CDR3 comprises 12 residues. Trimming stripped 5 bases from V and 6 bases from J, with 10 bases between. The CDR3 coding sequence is TGTGCCAGCAGTAGTAACAGTCATGGCTACACCTTC. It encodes CASSSNSHGYTF.

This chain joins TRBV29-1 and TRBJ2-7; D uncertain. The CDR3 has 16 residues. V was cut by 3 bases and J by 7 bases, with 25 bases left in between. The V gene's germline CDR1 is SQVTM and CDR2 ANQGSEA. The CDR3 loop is CSVDGVETATPGEQYF. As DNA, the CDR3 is TGCAGCGTTGACGGAGTCGAAACAGCGACTCCCGGGGAGCAGTACTTC.

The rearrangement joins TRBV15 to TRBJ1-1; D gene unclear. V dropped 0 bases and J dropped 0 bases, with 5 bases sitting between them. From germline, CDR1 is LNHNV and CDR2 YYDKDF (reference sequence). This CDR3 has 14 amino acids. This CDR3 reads CATSRDGLNTEAFF. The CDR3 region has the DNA TGTGCCACCAGCAGAGATGGGTTGAACACTGAAGCTTTCTTT.

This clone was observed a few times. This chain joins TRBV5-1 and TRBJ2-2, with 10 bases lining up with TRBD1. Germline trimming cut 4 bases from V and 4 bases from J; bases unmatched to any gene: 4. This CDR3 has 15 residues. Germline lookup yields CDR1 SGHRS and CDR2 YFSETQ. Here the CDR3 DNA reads TGCGCCAGCAGCCGCGGGACAGGGGTCACCGGGGAGCTGTTTTTT. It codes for CASSRGTGVTGELFF. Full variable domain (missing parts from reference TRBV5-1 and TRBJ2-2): KAGVTQTPRYLIKTRGQQVTLSCSPISGHRSVSWYQQTPGQGLQFLFEYFSETQRNKGNFPGRFSGRQFSNSRSEMNVSTLELGDSALYLCASSRGTGVTGELFFGEGSRLTVL.

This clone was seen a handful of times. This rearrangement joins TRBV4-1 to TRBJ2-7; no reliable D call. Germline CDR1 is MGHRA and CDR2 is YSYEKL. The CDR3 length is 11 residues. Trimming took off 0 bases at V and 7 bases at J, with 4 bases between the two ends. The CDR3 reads CASSQEKEQYF. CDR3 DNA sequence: TGCGCCAGCAGCCAAGAAAAAGAGCAGTACTTC.

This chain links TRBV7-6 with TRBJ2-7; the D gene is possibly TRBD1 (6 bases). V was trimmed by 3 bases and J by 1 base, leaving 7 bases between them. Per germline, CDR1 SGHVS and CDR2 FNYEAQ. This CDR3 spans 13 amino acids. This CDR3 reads CASSLDSSYEQYF. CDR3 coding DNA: TGTGCCAGCAGCTTGGACAGTTCCTACGAGCAGTACTTC.

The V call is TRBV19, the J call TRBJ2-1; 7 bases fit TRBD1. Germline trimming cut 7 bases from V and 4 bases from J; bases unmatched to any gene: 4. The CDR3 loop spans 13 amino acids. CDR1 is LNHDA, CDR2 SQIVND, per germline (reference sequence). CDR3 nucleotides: TGTGCCAGTACACAGGGGTCTTACAATGAGCAGTTCTTC. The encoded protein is CASTQGSYNEQFF.

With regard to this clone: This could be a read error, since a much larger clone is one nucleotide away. CDR3 DNA sequence: TGTGCCAGCAGCTTTTCTAGCAATCAGCCCCAGCATTTT. Protein product: CASSFSSNQPQHF. The chain recombines TRBV11-2 with TRBJ1-5, with D uncertain. Trimming removed 3 bases at V and 0 bases at J, with 3 bases between. Germline V CDR1 and CDR2: SGHAT, FQNNGV. This CDR3 is built from 13 residues.

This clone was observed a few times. CDR3 sequence: CASSQSGQDLRGYTF. The CDR3 DNA sequence: TGCGCCAGCAGCCAATCGGGACAGGACCTTCGGGGCTACACCTTC. The J gene is TRBJ1-2, the V gene TRBV4-1; 8 bases line up with TRBD1. Germline CDR1 is MGHRA and CDR2 is YSYEKL. The CDR3 is 15 amino acids. V shed 2 bases and J 8 bases; nucleotides not matched to a gene: 10.

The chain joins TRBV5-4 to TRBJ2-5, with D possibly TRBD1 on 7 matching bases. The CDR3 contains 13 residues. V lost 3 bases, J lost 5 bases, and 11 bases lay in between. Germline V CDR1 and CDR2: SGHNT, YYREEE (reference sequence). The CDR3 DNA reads TGTGCCAGCAGCTCAGGGGGAGGCGAGACCCAGTACTTC. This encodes CASSSGGGETQYF.

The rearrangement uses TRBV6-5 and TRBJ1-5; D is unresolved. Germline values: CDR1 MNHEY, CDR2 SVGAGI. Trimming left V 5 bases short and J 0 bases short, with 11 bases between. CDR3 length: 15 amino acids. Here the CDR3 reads CASSQREYSNQPQHF. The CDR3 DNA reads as TGTGCCAGCAGTCAGCGGGAATATAGCAATCAGCCCCAGCATTTT.

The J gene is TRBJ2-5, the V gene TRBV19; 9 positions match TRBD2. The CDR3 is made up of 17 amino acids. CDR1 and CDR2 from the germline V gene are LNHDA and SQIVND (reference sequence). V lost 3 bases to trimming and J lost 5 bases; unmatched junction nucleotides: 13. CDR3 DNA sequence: TGTGCCAGTAGTATCTCCGGTAGCGGGGGTCCTCATGAGACCCAGTACTTC. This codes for CASSISGSGGPHETQYF. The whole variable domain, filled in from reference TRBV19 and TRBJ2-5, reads DGGITQSPKYLFRKEGQNVTLSCEQNLNHDAMYWYRQDPGQGLRLIYYSQIVNDFQKGDIAEGYSVSREKKESFPLTVTSAQKNPTAFYLCASSISGSGGPHETQYFGPGTRLLVL.

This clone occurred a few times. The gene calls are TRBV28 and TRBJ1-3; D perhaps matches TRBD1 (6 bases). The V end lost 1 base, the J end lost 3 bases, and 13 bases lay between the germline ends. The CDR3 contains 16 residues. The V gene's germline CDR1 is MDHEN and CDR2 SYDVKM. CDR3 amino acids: CASSLSKGVGGNTIYF. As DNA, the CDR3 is TGTGCCAGCAGTTTATCGAAGGGGGTGGGTGGAAACACCATATATTTT.

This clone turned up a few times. The CDR3 protein is CASSGGAGANVLTF. The CDR3 DNA is TGTGCCAGCAGTGGCGGGGCTGGGGCCAACGTCCTGACTTTC. The chain recombines TRBV6-4 with TRBJ2-6; D might be TRBD2 (6 bases). Deletions cut 4 bases from V and 2 bases from J, with 6 bases between. From germline, CDR1 is MRHNA and CDR2 SNTAGT. This CDR3 comprises 14 residues.

Here the CDR3 reads CSVAGSSTTGAEAFF. The CDR3 DNA reads as TGCAGCGTTGCTGGCTCATCAACTACCGGGGCTGAAGCTTTCTTT. The chain combines TRBV29-1 with TRBJ1-1; D is ambiguous. Germline V CDR1 and CDR2: SQVTM, ANQGSEA. V lost 4 bases to trimming and J lost 6 bases, with 21 bases between them. The CDR3 totals 15 residues.

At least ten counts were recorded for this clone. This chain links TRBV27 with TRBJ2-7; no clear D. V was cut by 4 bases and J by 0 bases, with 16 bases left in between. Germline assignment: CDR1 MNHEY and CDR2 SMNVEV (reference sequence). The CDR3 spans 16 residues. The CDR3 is CASSSIPVTDSYEQYF. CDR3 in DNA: TGTGCCAGCAGTTCCATACCGGTTACAGACTCCTACGAGCAGTACTTC.

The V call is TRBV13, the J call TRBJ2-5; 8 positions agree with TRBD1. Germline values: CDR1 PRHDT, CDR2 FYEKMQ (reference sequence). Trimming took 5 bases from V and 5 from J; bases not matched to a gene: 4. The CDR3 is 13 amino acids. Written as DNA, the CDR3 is TGTGCCAGCAGCATGACAGGGGTCGAGACCCAGTACTTC. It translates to CASSMTGVETQYF. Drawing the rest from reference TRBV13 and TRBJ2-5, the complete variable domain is AAGVIQSPRHLIKEKRETATLKCYPIPRHDTVYWYQQGPGQDPQFLISFYEKMQSDKGSIPDRFSAQQFSDYHSELNMSSLELGDSALYFCASSMTGVETQYFGPGTRLLVL.

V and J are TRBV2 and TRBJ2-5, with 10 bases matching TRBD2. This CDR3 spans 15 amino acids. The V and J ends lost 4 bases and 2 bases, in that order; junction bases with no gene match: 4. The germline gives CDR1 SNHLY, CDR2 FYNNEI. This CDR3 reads CASSASGGPQETQYF. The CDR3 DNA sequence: TGTGCCAGCAGTGCTAGCGGGGGCCCTCAAGAGACCCAGTACTTC.

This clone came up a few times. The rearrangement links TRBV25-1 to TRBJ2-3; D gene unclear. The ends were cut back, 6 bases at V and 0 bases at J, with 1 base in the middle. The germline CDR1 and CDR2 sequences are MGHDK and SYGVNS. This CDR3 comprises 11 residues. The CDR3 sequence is CASRSTDTQYF. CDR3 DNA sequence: TGTGCCAGCAGGAGCACAGATACGCAGTATTTT. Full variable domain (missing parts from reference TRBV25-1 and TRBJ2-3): EADIYQTPRYLVIGTGKKITLECSQTMGHDKMYWYQQDPGMELHLIHYSYGVNSTEKGDLSSESTVSRIRTEHFPLTLESARPSHTSQYLCASRSTDTQYFGPGTRLTVL.

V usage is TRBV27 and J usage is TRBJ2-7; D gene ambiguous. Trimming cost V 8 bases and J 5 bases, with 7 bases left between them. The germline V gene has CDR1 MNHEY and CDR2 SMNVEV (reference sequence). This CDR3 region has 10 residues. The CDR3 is CASLPDEQYF. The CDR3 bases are TGTGCCAGCCTCCCCGACGAGCAGTACTTC.

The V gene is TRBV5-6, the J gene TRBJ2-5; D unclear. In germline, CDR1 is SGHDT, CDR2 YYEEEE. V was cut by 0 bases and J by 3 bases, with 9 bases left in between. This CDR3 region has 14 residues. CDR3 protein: CASSLEAGKETQYF. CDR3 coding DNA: TGTGCCAGCAGCTTGGAGGCAGGCAAAGAGACCCAGTACTTC.